This passage covers 29 T cell receptor beta chains from one sample sequenced in a study of post-analysis software for immune sequencing data. Included in the TCR beta cDNA libraries were unique molecular identifiers. TCRdb passed the PCR reads through MiXCR, listing each CDR3 protein once. The table has roughly 430,000 distinct CDR3 sequences, approximately 38% seen once. These receptors have no known antigen. The study, taken as a whole, reports: About five TRBV segments, including TRBV5-6, TRBV5-1 and TRBV20-1, were more frequent in patients than controls.

Sequenced: blood. Receptor source: a girl aged 2 to 10 with multiple sclerosis.

The J gene is TRBJ1-2, the V gene TRBV4-3; D unresolved. V was shortened by 3 bases and J by 4 bases, with 15 bases between the two germline ends. The CDR3 loop spans 15 amino acids. Germline assignment: CDR1 LGHNA and CDR2 YSLEER. The CDR3 DNA reads TGCGCCAGCAGCCACCATAAAGGAGTAGTCTATGGCTACACCTTC. Its protein is CASSHHKGVVYGYTF.

Only a few counts were recorded for this clonotype. The rearrangement uses TRBV7-7 and TRBJ2-5; 9 nucleotides agree with TRBD2. CDR1 and CDR2 (germline): SSHAT, FNYEAQ (reference sequence). CDR3 length: 12 amino acids. This CDR3 reads CASGRGLETQYF. The CDR3, as DNA: TGTGCTAGCGGGAGAGGTTTAGAGACCCAGTACTTC.

V gene TRBV28 combines with J gene TRBJ1-5; TRBD1 matches at 9 bases. The CDR3 sequence is 17 residues long. V was clipped by 5 bases and J by 3 bases; unmatched bases: 11. Germline V lookup: CDR1 MDHEN, CDR2 SYDVKM. CDR3 bases: TGTGCCAGCAGTCAACCACAGGGGGCACTTTCCAATCAGCCCCAGCATTTT. Translating gives CASSQPQGALSNQPQHF.

CDR3 coding DNA: TGTGCCAGCAGTAGGACCGGGACTAGCAACGAGCAGTACTTC. Protein product: CASSRTGTSNEQYF. V gene TRBV6-2 or TRBV6-3 combines with J gene TRBJ2-7; 9 bases align to TRBD2. The V gene end was trimmed by 5 bases and the J gene end by 5 bases; junction bases not matched to a gene: 7. The CDR3 is 14 residues long. Germline CDR1 and CDR2: MNHEY and SVGEGT.

The chain is built from TRBV7-9 and TRBJ1-5; D not certain. Germline values: CDR1 SEHNR, CDR2 FQNEAQ (reference sequence). Deletions cut 6 bases from V and 5 bases from J, with 14 bases between. The CDR3 consists of 14 residues. This CDR3 is CASSPSGIHQPQHF. The CDR3 bases are TGTGCCAGCAGTCCTTCGGGCATTCATCAGCCCCAGCATTTT.

J is TRBJ2-1 and V is TRBV27; 9 bases map to TRBD1. The CDR3 has 15 amino acids. V shed 8 bases, J shed 5 bases, and the junction held 10 bases outside the gene matches. The germline gives CDR1 MNHEY, CDR2 SMNVEV (reference sequence). CDR3 loop: CASGLWTGVNNEQFF. CDR3 in DNA: TGTGCCAGCGGCCTATGGACAGGGGTTAACAATGAGCAGTTCTTC.

This chain uses TRBV3-1 with TRBJ2-5; D is perhaps TRBD2 (6 bases). V lost 2 bases and J 2 bases, leaving 15 bases between the germline ends. Germline CDR1 reads LGHDT; CDR2 reads YNNKEL (reference sequence). This CDR3 region has 16 residues. CDR3 sequence: CASSQSIPGLQETQYF. The CDR3 DNA follows: TGTGCCAGCAGCCAATCTATACCGGGACTTCAAGAGACCCAGTACTTC.

The rearrangement uses TRBV28 and TRBJ1-6, with 8 bases identical to TRBD1. The germline gives CDR1 MDHEN, CDR2 SYDVKM. Unmatched junction bases numbered 3, after V lost 5 bases and J lost 0 bases. The CDR3 is 16 residues long. CDR3 amino acids: CASSTGGSSYNSPLHF. CDR3 in DNA: TGTGCCAGCAGTACAGGGGGGAGCTCCTATAATTCACCCCTCCACTTT.

This clonotype occurred a few times. V is TRBV7-2 and J is TRBJ2-1; 10 nucleotides agree with TRBD2. V trimming: 0 bases; J trimming: 4 bases; junction bases outside the gene matches: 0. The CDR3 totals 15 residues. Germline V CDR1 and CDR2: SGHTA, FQGNSA. The CDR3 region is CASSLASGGYNEQFF. CDR3 DNA: TGTGCCAGCAGCTTAGCTAGCGGGGGGTACAATGAGCAGTTCTTC.

This clonotype was observed a few times. The rearrangement links TRBV7-2 to TRBJ1-1; unclear D gene. Trimming stripped 3 bases from V and 1 base from J, with 9 bases between. CDR1 SGHTA and CDR2 FQGNSA come from the germline V gene. The CDR3 is 14 residues long. The CDR3 DNA sequence: TGTGCCAGCAGCTTCCTCACAGCGAACACTGAAGCTTTCTTT. Amino acid sequence: CASSFLTANTEAFF.

This chain connects TRBV5-1 to TRBJ2-7, with TRBD1 matching over 8 bases. The CDR3 length is 16 residues. CDR1 is SGHRS, CDR2 YFSETQ, per germline. The J segment lost 1 base and the V segment lost 2 bases, leaving 8 bases of the junction unmatched. CDR3 protein: CASSFWTGPPSYEQYF. DNA for the CDR3: TGCGCCAGCAGCTTTTGGACAGGGCCCCCTTCCTACGAGCAGTACTTC.

The V and J genes are TRBV29-1 and TRBJ1-1; D remains ambiguous. Per germline, CDR1 SQVTM and CDR2 ANQGSEA. The V end was cut by 7 bases, the J end by 4 bases, with 16 bases between. The CDR3 has 13 amino acids. CDR3 nucleotide sequence: TGCAGCGCAAATCGGCAGGATGGCACTGAAGCTTTCTTT. The encoded protein is CSANRQDGTEAFF.

Only one count was recorded for this clonotype. An end of the junction does not agree with germline; a read error may underlie this. The chain employs TRBV12-3 or TRBV12-4 and TRBJ2-1; 7 bases agree with TRBD2. CDR3 length equals 18 residues. CDR3 DNA sequence: TGTGCCAGCAGTTTATGGGCGGGAGCAAGAAGAACCTACAATGGGCAGTTCTTC. This sequence encodes CASSLWAGARRTYNGQFF.

There are a few counts of this clonotype. This chain joins TRBV20-1 and TRBJ2-1, with 8 bases matching TRBD1. Germline V gene data show CDR1 as DFQATT and CDR2 as SNEGSKA (reference sequence). The CDR3 is 14 amino acids. Trimming at V came to 6 bases and at J to 0 bases, leaving 4 bases not matched to a gene. CDR3 region: CSATGQVSYNEQFF. CDR3 coding DNA: TGCAGTGCCACGGGACAGGTCTCCTACAATGAGCAGTTCTTC.

The rearrangement uses TRBV20-1 and TRBJ2-3; TRBD1 matches 10 bases. This CDR3 region has 14 residues. The germline V gene encodes CDR1 DFQATT and CDR2 SNEGSKA (reference sequence). V shed 5 bases and J 0 bases; nucleotides not matched to a gene: 2. The CDR3 coding sequence is TGCAGTGCTGGGACAGGGGACAGCACAGATACGCAGTATTTT. It is translated as CSAGTGDSTDTQYF.

The chain has TRBV20-1 and TRBJ2-1, with 8 bases lining up with TRBD2. The V segment lost 0 bases and the J segment 2 bases; nucleotides outside the gene matches: 9. The CDR3 contains 17 residues. Germline V gene lookup returns CDR1 DFQATT and CDR2 SNEGSKA (reference sequence). CDR3 DNA sequence: TGCAGTGCTAGAGACCGGGACTTAGCGGGGACCTACAATGAGCAGTTCTTC. Protein: CSARDRDLAGTYNEQFF.

This clonotype was detected only a few times. The chain employs TRBV6-1 and TRBJ1-6; D call uncertain. From germline, CDR1 is MNHNS and CDR2 SASEGT. The CDR3 consists of 17 residues. V was pared by 5 bases and J by 2 bases, with 16 bases between. Here the CDR3 DNA reads TGTGCCAGCAGTCGTACGGGGATAAGGACCTATAATTCACCCCTCCACTTT. Translation: CASSRTGIRTYNSPLHF.

This clonotype showed up just a few times. The chain has TRBV6-2 or TRBV6-3 and TRBJ2-1, with D possibly matching TRBD2 (6 bases). The ends were cut back, 3 bases at V and 6 bases at J, with 30 bases in the middle. This CDR3 is 20 amino acids long. CDR1 is MNHEY and CDR2 is SVGEGT in the germline V gene. The CDR3 sequence: CASSYPTRPKLAYSGNEQFF. CDR3 nucleotides: TGTGCCAGCAGTTATCCCACCCGACCAAAACTAGCATATTCTGGCAATGAGCAGTTCTTC.

The V gene is TRBV29-1, the J gene TRBJ1-4; no clear D gene. This CDR3 spans 13 amino acids. The germline V gene has CDR1 SQVTM and CDR2 ANQGSEA. V was clipped by 5 bases and J by 3 bases, with 10 bases between them. In DNA, the CDR3 is TGCAGCGTTCTAAGGATGGCTAATGAAAAACTGTTTTTT. This codes for CSVLRMANEKLFF.

The chain joins TRBV6-5 to TRBJ2-7; perhaps TRBD2 as D (5 bases). The length of the CDR3 is 16 residues. The V end lost 5 bases, the J end lost 7 bases, and 24 bases lay between the germline ends. In germline, CDR1 is MNHEY, CDR2 SVGAGI. The CDR3 nucleotides read TGTGCCAGCAGTCCCCTAGCCGCGACCTCCTACAATGAGCAGTACTTC. Protein sequence: CASSPLAATSYNEQYF.

Comment on this clonotype: A much larger clone differs by one base, so this may be a read error. The chain uses TRBV5-6 and TRBJ1-2; D possibly corresponds to TRBD1 (5 bases). The V gene's germline CDR1 is SGHDT and CDR2 YYEEEE. V lost 4 bases to trimming and J lost 10 bases, with 14 bases between them. This CDR3 is 12 amino acids long. The CDR3 bases are TGTGCCAGCAGCCCTATGGGGGACGACTACACCTTC. Residues: CASSPMGDDYTF.

The table lists this clonotype with many counts. The chain combines TRBV4-1 with TRBJ2-7; TRBD1 matches 8 bases. Germline V lookup: CDR1 MGHRA, CDR2 YSYEKL. Trimming cost V 3 bases and J 4 bases; bases outside gene matches: 8. The CDR3 totals 15 residues. CDR3 protein: CASSQSGQATYEQYF. CDR3 DNA: TGCGCCAGCAGCCAGTCGGGACAGGCGACATACGAGCAGTACTTC.

The rearrangement links TRBV20-1 to TRBJ1-5, with a possible D match to TRBD1 (6 bases). Per the germline V gene, CDR1 is DFQATT and CDR2 is SNEGSKA (reference sequence). V was pared by 2 bases and J by 2 bases, with 13 bases between. The CDR3 is made up of 15 amino acids. This chain's CDR3 is CSARHRDGGNQPQHF. The CDR3 DNA is TGCAGTGCTAGACACAGGGATGGTGGCAATCAGCCCCAGCATTTT.

This clonotype was observed a few times. The V call is TRBV15, the J call TRBJ1-5; 8 bases line up with TRBD1. CDR3 length: 16 amino acids. Trimming cost V 5 bases and J 4 bases; bases outside gene matches: 10. CDR1 and CDR2 (germline): LNHNV, YYDKDF (reference sequence). The CDR3 region has the DNA TGTGCCACCAGCCCCCACAGGGGGATACCGAATCAGCCCCAGCATTTT. Amino acid sequence: CATSPHRGIPNQPQHF.

This clonotype was counted between two and nine times. The chain links TRBV7-3 to TRBJ1-2, with D possibly being TRBD1 (5 bases). CDR1 and CDR2 (germline): SGHTA, FQGTGA. Trimming shortened V by 2 bases and J by 8 bases, and 12 bases separated the two germline ends. The CDR3 runs 13 residues. Here the CDR3 DNA reads TGTGCCAGCAGCTTATTCCAGGGCCAAGGCTACACCTTC. Amino acids: CASSLFQGQGYTF. The whole variable domain, filled in from reference TRBV7-3 and TRBJ1-2, reads GAGVSQTPSNKVTEKGKYVELRCDPISGHTALYWYRQSLGQGPEFLIYFQGTGAADDSGLPNDRFFAVRPEGSVSTLKIQRTERGDSAVYLCASSLFQGQGYTFGSGTRLTVV.

There are a few counts of this clonotype. The chain has TRBV7-3 and TRBJ2-3; possible D gene TRBD1, 5 bases. The germline CDR1 and CDR2 sequences are SGHTA and FQGTGA. The CDR3 length is 15 residues. V gave up 5 bases and J gave up 4 bases, with 16 bases separating them. The DNA of the CDR3 is TGTGCCAGCAGCAGGGGTCAGCAGGCGGCAGATACGCAGTATTTT. Its protein is CASSRGQQAADTQYF.

This chain links TRBV11-2 with TRBJ2-1, with 10 bases identical to TRBD2. The germline V gene has CDR1 SGHAT and CDR2 FQNNGV. CDR3 length equals 16 residues. The V and J ends lost 4 bases and 7 bases, in that order; junction bases with no gene match: 10. For the CDR3, the DNA is TGTGCCAGCAGCTCGATAGCGGGGGGCCCTAGTAATGAGCAGTTCTTC. Protein sequence: CASSSIAGGPSNEQFF. Full variable domain (rest looked up from reference TRBV11-2 and TRBJ2-1): EAGVAQSPRYKIIEKRQSVAFWCNPISGHATLYWYQQILGQGPKLLIQFQNNGVVDDSQLPKDRFSAERLKGVDSTLKIQPAKLEDSAVYLCASSSIAGGPSNEQFFGPGTRLTVL.

The rearrangement uses TRBV2 and TRBJ1-1; D is unresolved. The germline V gene has CDR1 SNHLY and CDR2 FYNNEI. CDR3 length: 12 residues. Deletions cut 7 bases from V and 4 bases from J, with 10 bases between. In nucleotides, the CDR3 is TGTGCCAGCATAGTGGGGATCACTGAAGCTTTCTTT. Its protein product is CASIVGITEAFF.

The chain employs TRBV29-1 and TRBJ1-4; D is undetermined. Germline assignment: CDR1 SQVTM and CDR2 ANQGSEA. This CDR3 contains 13 residues. Trimming pared 7 bases from V and 0 bases from J, leaving 9 bases between. CDR3 in amino acids: CSARGATNEKLFF. DNA for the CDR3: TGCAGCGCCCGGGGTGCAACTAATGAAAAACTGTTTTTT.